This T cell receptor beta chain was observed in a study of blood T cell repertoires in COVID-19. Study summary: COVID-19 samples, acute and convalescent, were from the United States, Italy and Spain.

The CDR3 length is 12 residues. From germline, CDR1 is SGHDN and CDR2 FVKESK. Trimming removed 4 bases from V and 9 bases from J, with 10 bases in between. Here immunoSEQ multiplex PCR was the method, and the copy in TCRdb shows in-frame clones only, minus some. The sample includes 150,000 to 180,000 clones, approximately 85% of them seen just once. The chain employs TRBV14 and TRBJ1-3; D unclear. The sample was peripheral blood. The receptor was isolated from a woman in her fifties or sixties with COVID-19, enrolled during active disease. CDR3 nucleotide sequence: TGTGCCAGCAGCCGAAGCGGGGTCACCATATATTTT. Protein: CASSRSGVTIYF. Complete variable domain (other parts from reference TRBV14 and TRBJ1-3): EAGVTQFPSHSVIEKGQTVTLRCDPISGHDNLYWYRRVMGKEIKFLLHFVKESKQDESGMPNNRFLAERTGGTYSTLKVQPAELEDSGVYFCASSRSGVTIYFGEGSWLTVV.